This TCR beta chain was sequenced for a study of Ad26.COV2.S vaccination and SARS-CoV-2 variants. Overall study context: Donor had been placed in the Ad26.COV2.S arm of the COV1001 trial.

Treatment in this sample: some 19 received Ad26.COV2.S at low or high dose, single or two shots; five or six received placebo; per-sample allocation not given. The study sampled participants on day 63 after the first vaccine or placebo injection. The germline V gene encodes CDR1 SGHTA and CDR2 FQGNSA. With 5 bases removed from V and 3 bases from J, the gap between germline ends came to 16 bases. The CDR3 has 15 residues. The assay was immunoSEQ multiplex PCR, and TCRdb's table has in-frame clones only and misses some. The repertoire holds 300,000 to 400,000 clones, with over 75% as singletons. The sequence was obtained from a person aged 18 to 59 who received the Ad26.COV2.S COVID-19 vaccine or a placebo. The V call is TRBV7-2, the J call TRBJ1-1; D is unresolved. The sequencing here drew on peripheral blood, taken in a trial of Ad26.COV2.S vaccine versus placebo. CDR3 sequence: CASSPNRDGYTEAFF. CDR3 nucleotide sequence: TGTGCCAGCAGCCCGAATCGCGACGGCTACACTGAAGCTTTCTTT. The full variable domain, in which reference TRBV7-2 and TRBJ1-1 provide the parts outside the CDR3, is GAGVSQSPSNKVTEKGKDVELRCDPISGHTALYWYRQSLGQGLEFLIYFQGNSAPDKSGLPSDRFSAERTGGSVSTLTIQRTQQEDSAVYLCASSPNRDGYTEAFFGQGTRLTVV.